The 27 T cell receptor beta chains below were found in one sample sequenced in a study of blood T cell repertoires in COVID-19. TCRdb's copy holds only in-frame clones and misses some; the assay was immunoSEQ multiplex PCR. The data hold 250,000 to 350,000 clones, with about 88% observed a single time. The sequenced sample was PBMCs or T cells enriched from blood (not recorded which). These receptors were obtained from a woman in her fifties or sixties who had recovered from COVID-19.

The chain is built from TRBV18 and TRBJ1-1, with 8 nucleotides matching TRBD1. The CDR3 is 13 amino acids. Germline CDR1 KGHSH, CDR2 LQKENI. V shed 10 bases, J shed 3 bases, and the junction held 7 bases outside the gene matches. The CDR3 nucleotides read TGTGCCACCCGGACAGGGATCGACACTGAAGCTTTCTTT. Residues: CATRTGIDTEAFF.

The rearrangement links TRBV18 to TRBJ2-3; the D gene is possibly TRBD1 (6 bases). Trimming cost V 3 bases and J 3 bases, with 13 bases left between them. The CDR3 covers 15 residues. The germline V gene encodes CDR1 KGHSH and CDR2 LQKENI. Here the CDR3 reads CASSPSQGRTDTQYF. In DNA, the CDR3 is TGTGCCAGCTCACCCAGTCAGGGGCGGACAGATACGCAGTATTTT.

This clone was seen only once. The V call is TRBV5-6, the J call TRBJ2-7; maybe TRBD1 (6 bases). The CDR3 covers 17 residues. The V end lost 3 bases, the J end lost 1 base, and 20 bases lay between the germline ends. Germline assignment: CDR1 SGHDT and CDR2 YYEEEE. This chain's CDR3 is CASSSGTGRQGSYEQYF. CDR3 nucleotides: TGTGCCAGCAGCTCCGGGACGGGACGCCAGGGGTCCTACGAGCAGTACTTC.

The CDR3 spells CASSQDRLYQETQYF. CDR3 DNA sequence: TGCGCCAGCAGCCAAGATAGACTTTACCAAGAGACCCAGTACTTC. The V and J genes are TRBV4-3 and TRBJ2-5; D gene ambiguous. Per germline, CDR1 LGHNA and CDR2 YSLEER. This CDR3 has 15 residues. The V gene lost 0 bases and the J gene lost 0 bases, with 8 bases spanning the gap.

The V gene is TRBV20-1, the J gene TRBJ2-7; TRBD1 matches 7 bases. Losses at the gene ends were 6 bases for V and 8 bases for J; bases not matched to a gene: 4. Per germline, CDR1 DFQATT and CDR2 SNEGSKA (reference sequence). The CDR3 consists of 10 residues. The DNA of the CDR3 is TGCAGTGCCAACAGGGGACAGCAGTACTTC. This codes for CSANRGQQYF.

This sequence joins TRBV10-3 and TRBJ1-6; a possible D gene is TRBD1 (6 bases). Germline CDR1 reads ENHRY; CDR2 reads SYGVKD. Trimming took off 7 bases at V and 9 bases at J, with 13 bases between the two ends. This CDR3 is 13 amino acids long. DNA of the CDR3: TGTGCCATCAAGGGGGATCATGGTTCACCCCTCCACTTT. Encoded protein: CAIKGDHGSPLHF.

The chain joins TRBV5-1 to TRBJ1-6, with TRBD1 as a possible D gene (6 bases). The CDR3 runs 14 residues. The V end was cut by 1 base, the J end by 10 bases, with 12 bases between. Germline V gene lookup returns CDR1 SGHRS and CDR2 YFSETQ. The CDR3 DNA reads TGCGCCAGCAGCTTGTGGGGGGGGCAATCACCCCTCCACTTT. This codes for CASSLWGGQSPLHF.

CDR3 coding DNA: TGTGCCAGTAGTTTTCCAGGGGCCTTCTCTGGAAACACCATATATTTT. Amino acids: CASSFPGAFSGNTIYF. The V gene is TRBV19, the J gene TRBJ1-3; possible D gene TRBD1, 6 bases. The CDR3 consists of 16 residues. Germline lookup yields CDR1 LNHDA and CDR2 SQIVND (reference sequence). The V end was cut by 5 bases, the J end by 0 bases, with 14 bases between.

The chain has TRBV7-4 and TRBJ2-7; 7 nucleotides agree with TRBD1. The V and J ends lost 3 bases and 2 bases, in that order; junction bases with no gene match: 13. CDR3 length equals 17 residues. Germline values: CDR1 SGHVT, CDR2 SQSDAQ. Written as DNA, the CDR3 is TGTGCCAGCAGCTTCCTTAATTTAGGACAGGTAACCTACGAGCAGTACTTC. As protein: CASSFLNLGQVTYEQYF.

The chain links TRBV9 to TRBJ1-1; D is uncertain. Germline V gene sequence: CDR1 SGDLS, CDR2 YYNGEE. The germline V and J ends were trimmed by 4 bases and 3 bases, with 16 bases remaining between them. The CDR3 has 15 amino acids. In nucleotides, the CDR3 is TGTGCCAGCAGCCCCCGACAAGGTGGTTACACTGAAGCTTTCTTT. This gives the protein CASSPRQGGYTEAFF.

The chain has TRBV6-5 and TRBJ1-2, with 8 bases that match TRBD1. The CDR3 sequence is 12 residues long. V shed 8 bases, J shed 5 bases, and the junction held 4 bases outside the gene matches. CDR1 and CDR2 (germline): MNHEY, SVGAGI. The CDR3 DNA sequence: TGTGCCAGCGCACAGGGGGGGTATGGCTACACCTTC. It codes for CASAQGGYGYTF.

The count of this clone is one. At one end, the junction sequence differs from germline, possibly due to a read error. The rearrangement joins TRBV19 to TRBJ1-5, with D tentatively TRBD1 (6 bases). Germline-derived CDR1 and CDR2 are LNHDA and SQIVND (reference sequence). This CDR3 spans 17 amino acids. CDR3 bases: TGTGCAAGTAGTATAACAGGGATCGGGTATAGCAATCAGCCCCAGCATTTT. Protein sequence: CASSITGIGYSNQPQHF.

For this clone: At the DNA level, this CDR3 is encoded by other sequences in the same sample as well. This chain uses TRBV5-1 with TRBJ2-3, with 12 bases matching TRBD1. The CDR3 is 16 residues long. In germline, CDR1 is SGHRS, CDR2 YFSETQ. Trimming at V came to 1 base and at J to 5 bases, leaving 5 bases not matched to a gene. CDR3 loop: CASSLPGQGAGDTQYF. CDR3 DNA sequence: TGCGCCAGCAGCTTGCCGGGACAGGGGGCTGGAGATACGCAGTATTTT.

The rearrangement links TRBV5-1 to TRBJ1-4; D unclear. Trimming cost V 0 bases and J 5 bases, with 11 bases left between them. The CDR3 is made up of 15 amino acids. The V gene's germline CDR1 is SGHRS and CDR2 YFSETQ. For the CDR3, the DNA is TGCGCCAGCAGCTTGGGGGTAGGAGACAATGAAAAACTGTTTTTT. This sequence encodes CASSLGVGDNEKLFF.

The V gene is TRBV5-4, the J gene TRBJ2-1, with TRBD2 matching 12 bases. The CDR3 length is 16 residues. V gave up 4 bases and J gave up 10 bases; unmatched junction bases: 12. The germline V gene has CDR1 SGHNT and CDR2 YYREEE (reference sequence). The CDR3 protein is CASSLPGGLAGREQFF. The CDR3 nucleotides are TGTGCCAGCAGCCTGCCGGGGGGACTAGCGGGTCGGGAGCAGTTCTTC.

The chain joins TRBV30 to TRBJ1-6; D is undetermined. This CDR3 is 12 amino acids long. V was cut by 1 base and J by 10 bases, with 8 bases left in between. Germline V lookup: CDR1 GTSNPN, CDR2 SVGIG (reference sequence). The CDR3 DNA follows: TGTGCCTGGAGTGACAGTTACTCACCCCTCCACTTT. The encoded protein is CAWSDSYSPLHF.

The gene calls are TRBV27 and TRBJ1-5; D ambiguous. CDR1 is MNHEY and CDR2 is SMNVEV in the germline V gene (reference sequence). The CDR3 has 14 amino acids. V lost 5 bases and J 3 bases, leaving 11 bases between the germline ends. The CDR3 nucleotides are TGTGCCAGCAGTACTCACGGTTCCAATCAGCCCCAGCATTTT. This gives the protein CASSTHGSNQPQHF.

This chain joins TRBV18 and TRBJ1-3; D is uncertain. This CDR3 spans 17 amino acids. The V end was cut by 3 bases, the J end by 2 bases, with 17 bases between. Germline values: CDR1 KGHSH, CDR2 LQKENI. CDR3 nucleotide sequence: TGTGCCAGCTCACCCTCCGGTCCCCTGGTTGCTGGAAACACCATATATTTT. Translated, it gives CASSPSGPLVAGNTIYF. The entire variable domain, with the rest obtained from reference TRBV18 and TRBJ1-3, is as follows: NAGVMQNPRHLVRRRGQEARLRCSPMKGHSHVYWYRQLPEEGLKFMVYLQKENIIDESGMPKERFSAEFPKEGPSILRIQQVVRGDSAAYFCASSPSGPLVAGNTIYFGEGSWLTVV.

This chain joins TRBV5-1 and TRBJ2-1; 8 bases fit TRBD1. CDR3 length: 13 residues. Germline values: CDR1 SGHRS, CDR2 YFSETQ. V shed 4 bases and J 10 bases; nucleotides not matched to a gene: 7. The DNA for the CDR3 is TGCGCCAGCAGCCTAGACCGGGACAGGGAGCAGTTCTTC. This translates into CASSLDRDREQFF.

The CDR3 DNA sequence: TGTGCCAGCAGCTCCCTAACAGGGGGTATTCTAGCGGGCTACACCTTC. This codes for CASSSLTGGILAGYTF. J is TRBJ1-2 and V is TRBV11-2, with 8 bases matching TRBD1. J was trimmed by 8 bases and V by 4 bases; bases with no gene match: 15. This CDR3 is built from 16 residues. Germline CDR1 SGHAT, CDR2 FQNNGV.

V and J are TRBV7-3 and TRBJ2-1; 10 nucleotides match TRBD2. J lost 7 bases, V lost 5 bases, and 5 bases had no gene match. Germline V gene lookup returns CDR1 SGHTA and CDR2 FQGTGA. The CDR3 loop spans 14 amino acids. The CDR3 sequence is CASSPSGSANEQFF. As DNA, the CDR3 is TGTGCCAGCAGCCCTAGCGGGAGTGCGAATGAGCAGTTCTTC. Looking up the rest from reference TRBV7-3 and TRBJ2-1 gives the full variable domain: GAGVSQTPSNKVTEKGKYVELRCDPISGHTALYWYRQSLGQGPEFLIYFQGTGAADDSGLPNDRFFAVRPEGSVSTLKIQRTERGDSAVYLCASSPSGSANEQFFGPGTRLTVL.

V is TRBV30 and J is TRBJ1-4, with TRBD1 matching over 12 bases. This CDR3 spans 19 amino acids. Germline V gene data show CDR1 as GTSNPN and CDR2 as SVGIG (reference sequence). V lost 0 bases and J lost 0; bases outside the gene matches: 8. The CDR3 bases are TGTGCCTGGAGTGTACCCTGGGACAGGGGGCGAACAACTAATGAAAAACTGTTTTTT. Protein sequence: CAWSVPWDRGRTTNEKLFF. The variable domain in full, completed from reference TRBV30 and TRBJ1-4, reads SQTIHQWPATLVQPVGSPLSLECTVEGTSNPNLYWYRQAAGRGLQLLFYSVGIGQISSEVPQNLSASRPQDRQFILSSKKLLLSDSGFYLCAWSVPWDRGRTTNEKLFFGSGTQLSVL.

The J gene is TRBJ2-7, the V gene TRBV7-2, with 10 bases lining up with TRBD1. CDR1 and CDR2 from the germline V gene are SGHTA and FQGNSA. V was clipped by 6 bases and J by 2 bases; unmatched bases: 7. The CDR3 loop spans 15 amino acids. DNA for the CDR3: TGTGCCAGCAGTAACCGGGACAGGGGCACCTACGAGCAGTACTTC. Translating gives CASSNRDRGTYEQYF.

The chain combines TRBV28 with TRBJ1-5, with D perhaps matching TRBD1 (6 bases). V dropped 6 bases and J dropped 0 bases, with 12 bases sitting between them. The CDR3 is made up of 15 amino acids. Germline CDR1 reads MDHEN; CDR2 reads SYDVKM. This CDR3 is CASRPGQLSNQPQHF. The CDR3, as DNA: TGTGCCAGCAGGCCGGGACAACTTAGCAATCAGCCCCAGCATTTT.

This clone is a singleton in its sample. This chain links TRBV28 with TRBJ2-7; D unclear. V was trimmed by 7 bases and J by 3 bases, leaving 16 bases between them. Germline V lookup: CDR1 MDHEN, CDR2 SYDVKM. This CDR3 spans 14 amino acids. The CDR3 nucleotides are TGTGCCAGCACCCCTGAGAGACTGAACTACGAGCAGTACTTC. Its translation is CASTPERLNYEQYF.

The genes are TRBV7-9 and TRBJ2-5; 7 bases align to TRBD1. This CDR3 region has 18 residues. The V gene's germline CDR1 is SEHNR and CDR2 FQNEAQ (reference sequence). The V gene end was trimmed by 3 bases and the J gene end by 6 bases; junction bases not matched to a gene: 19. CDR3 in amino acids: CASSFSGLLGGHQKTQYF. The CDR3 bases are TGTGCCAGCAGCTTCTCGGGCCTCCTAGGGGGCCATCAAAAGACCCAGTACTTC.

The chain has TRBV4-3 and TRBJ2-3, with TRBD2 identical over 11 bases. V was pared by 0 bases and J by 1 base, with 0 bases of the junction left unmatched. The CDR3 consists of 16 residues. Germline values: CDR1 LGHNA, CDR2 YSLEER. CDR3 in amino acids: CASSQELAGGTDTQYF. The CDR3 nucleotides read TGCGCCAGCAGCCAAGAACTAGCGGGAGGCACAGATACGCAGTATTTT.